This TCR beta chain was recorded in a study of radiation and T cells in renal cell carcinoma. The data were produced by immunoSEQ multiplex PCR, yet TCRdb's version contains in-frame clones alone and is incomplete. The sample lists approximately 120,000 clones, approximately 78% occurring once. The CDR3 extends over 13 amino acids. Germline V lookup: CDR1 SNHLY, CDR2 FYNNEI. V was pared by 3 bases and J by 11 bases, with 16 bases between. The sample's time point: baseline pretreatment blood. Treatment given: 15 Gy SBRT to primary tumor, nephrectomy 4 weeks later. The tumor was a clear cell renal cell carcinoma. Study-level results: Top tumor clonotypes rose in blood 2 weeks post-radiation, then contracted. No pretreatment tumor biopsies were available for baseline clonotypes.

A note on this clone: What it binds is unknown.

The clonotype comes from a woman in her sixties with renal cell carcinoma. The genes are TRBV2 and TRBJ1-1; no clear D gene. Here the sequenced sample was blood, taken from a patient whose treatment included radiotherapy and nephrectomy. CDR3 sequence: CASSERAPAEAFF. CDR3 DNA: TGTGCCAGCAGTGAGAGAGCACCGGCGGAGGCTTTCTTT. The complete variable domain, with remaining parts taken from reference TRBV2 and TRBJ1-1, reads EPEVTQTPSHQVTQMGQEVILRCVPISNHLYFYWYRQILGQKVEFLVSFYNNEISEKSEIFDDQFSVERPDGSNFTLKIRSTKLEDSAMYFCASSERAPAEAFFGQGTRLTVV.